This entry lists 25 T cell receptor beta chains sequenced from one sample in a study of T cell responses to AZD1222 COVID-19 vaccine. Generated by immunoSEQ multiplex PCR, the TCRdb table keeps only in-frame clones and is missing some. The repertoire holds tens of thousands of clones, with about 88% as singletons. Sequenced here: peripheral blood, sampled on day 0 of AZD1222 vaccination. Receptors originate from an adult in good health.

This clone appeared once. The V and J genes are TRBV3-1 (or the pseudogene TRBV3-2) and TRBJ1-2; D call uncertain. Between the trimmed V and J ends, which lost 2 bases and 7 bases, there was a span of 11 bases. The CDR3 is made up of 13 amino acids. Germline-derived CDR1 and CDR2 are LGHDT and YNNKEL (reference sequence). CDR3: CASSQPERSGYTF. For the CDR3, the DNA is TGTGCCAGCAGCCAACCCGAGCGGTCTGGCTACACCTTC.

As concerns this clone: Since no conserved phenylalanine or tryptophan closes the CDR3, a read error is the likely cause. This rearrangement joins TRBV10-2 to TRBJ1-6; D gene ambiguous. Germline V CDR1 and CDR2: WSHSY, SAAADI. This CDR3 has 13 residues. The V and J ends lost 0 bases and 10 bases respectively, with 7 bases between them. CDR3 in amino acids: CASSESVGSPLHL. CDR3 sequence (DNA): TGCGCCAGCAGTGAGTCGGTAGGGTCACCCCTCCACCTT.

V gene TRBV5-1 combines with J gene TRBJ1-2; 9 positions agree with TRBD1. V was clipped by 4 bases and J by 7 bases; unmatched bases: 5. Germline-derived CDR1 and CDR2 are SGHRS and YFSETQ. The CDR3 extends over 13 amino acids. The CDR3 bases are TGCGCCAGCAGCAAGGGACAGGGTAGTGGCTACACCTTC. Its protein is CASSKGQGSGYTF.

V gene TRBV6-5 combines with J gene TRBJ1-5, with unresolved D. The CDR3 has 11 residues. Germline V gene data show CDR1 as MNHEY and CDR2 as SVGAGI. The V end lost 8 bases, the J end lost 4 bases, and 6 bases lay between the germline ends. The CDR3 nucleotides read TGTGCCAGCTATATAAATCAGCCCCAGCATTTT. It is translated as CASYINQPQHF.

This chain links TRBV10-3 with TRBJ1-2, with 11 positions matching TRBD1. The CDR3 has 16 residues. CDR1 is ENHRY and CDR2 is SYGVKD in the germline V gene. J lost 8 bases, V lost 0 bases, and 8 bases had no gene match. The CDR3 DNA follows: TGTGCCATCAGTGAGTCGGGACAGGGGGTCCCTTGGGGCTACACCTTC. Its protein product is CAISESGQGVPWGYTF.

This chain connects TRBV5-1 to TRBJ1-2; the match to TRBD1 covers 8 bases. The V and J ends lost 4 bases and 5 bases, in that order; junction bases with no gene match: 10. The length of the CDR3 is 15 residues. Germline-derived CDR1 and CDR2 are SGHRS and YFSETQ. CDR3 coding DNA: TGCGCCAGCAGCCCTGCCCCGACAGGGGTGTATGGCTACACCTTC. It specifies CASSPAPTGVYGYTF.

The gene calls are TRBV27 and TRBJ2-3; tentatively, D is TRBD2 (6 bases). This CDR3 has 17 amino acids. Trimming stripped 8 bases from V and 4 bases from J, with 25 bases between. Germline CDR1 and CDR2: MNHEY and SMNVEV (reference sequence). For the CDR3, the DNA is TGTGCCAGCTGCCTCTCTAACGGGAGAATGGAGGCAGATACGCAGTATTTT. Translated, it gives CASCLSNGRMEADTQYF.

The rearrangement joins TRBV10-1 to TRBJ2-2; maybe TRBD1 (6 bases). The CDR3 sequence is 12 residues long. The germline CDR1 and CDR2 sequences are WNHNN and SYGVQD (reference sequence). V was cut by 8 bases and J by 6 bases, with 10 bases left in between. CDR3 protein: CASPHRAGELFF. CDR3 nucleotide sequence: TGCGCCAGCCCTCACAGGGCCGGGGAGCTGTTTTTT.

The rearrangement joins TRBV6-2 or TRBV6-3 to TRBJ1-6, with D possibly TRBD1 on 5 matching bases. CDR3 length: 15 amino acids. CDR1 and CDR2 from the germline V gene are MNHEY and SVGEGT. The V end lost 6 bases, the J end lost 6 bases, and 15 bases lay between the germline ends. This CDR3 reads CASSPPGLFNSPLHF. The DNA of the CDR3 is TGTGCCAGCAGCCCACCGGGACTTTTTAATTCACCCCTCCACTTT.

The chain recombines TRBV3-1 (or the pseudogene TRBV3-2) with TRBJ1-5, with no clear D. CDR1 LGHDT and CDR2 YNNKEL come from the germline V gene (reference sequence). With 4 bases removed from V and 4 bases from J, the gap between germline ends came to 14 bases. The CDR3 totals 15 residues. The CDR3 DNA reads TGTGCCAGCAGCCCTACGGGGAGAGGGAATCAGCCCCAGCATTTT. Its protein product is CASSPTGRGNQPQHF.

The V call is TRBV18, the J call TRBJ2-1; no clear D. This CDR3 is 14 amino acids long. Trimming shortened V by 5 bases and J by 2 bases, and 10 bases separated the two germline ends. Germline V gives CDR1 KGHSH, CDR2 LQKENI. The CDR3: CASSKGWPYNEQFF. The CDR3 DNA is TGTGCCAGCTCAAAAGGGTGGCCCTACAATGAGCAGTTCTTC.

This clone was observed once. The V gene is TRBV5-1, the J gene TRBJ2-2; weak D call: TRBD2 (5 bases). The CDR3 has 13 amino acids. CDR1 SGHRS and CDR2 YFSETQ come from the germline V gene. V dropped 2 bases and J dropped 7 bases, with 9 bases sitting between them. The CDR3 loop reads CASSFLGGGELFF. CDR3 in DNA: TGCGCCAGCAGCTTCTTAGGAGGCGGGGAGCTGTTTTTT.

The rearrangement joins TRBV6-5 to TRBJ2-3; D gene unclear. Per germline, CDR1 MNHEY and CDR2 SVGAGI. The V end lost 7 bases, the J end lost 3 bases, and 8 bases lay between the germline ends. This CDR3 has 12 amino acids. The CDR3 region is CASNLETDTQYF. DNA for the CDR3: TGTGCCAGCAATTTGGAAACAGATACGCAGTATTTT.

This clone is judged medium-sized. The V gene is TRBV12-3 or TRBV12-4, the J gene TRBJ2-7; no reliable D call. V was cut by 2 bases and J by 5 bases, with 7 bases left in between. The CDR3 spans 12 residues. The CDR3: CASSLWAHEQYF. The CDR3 nucleotides read TGTGCCAGCAGTTTATGGGCCCACGAGCAGTACTTC.

The chain is built from TRBV10-1 and TRBJ2-7; D not certain. With 3 bases removed from V and 3 bases from J, the gap between germline ends came to 12 bases. The CDR3 is 14 residues long. Germline lookup yields CDR1 WNHNN and CDR2 SYGVQD (reference sequence). The CDR3 reads CASSDTRRGYEQYF. The CDR3 bases are TGCGCCAGCAGTGATACGAGACGAGGCTACGAGCAGTACTTC.

This chain joins TRBV7-9 and TRBJ1-4; no clear D gene. Germline V gives CDR1 SEHNR, CDR2 FQNEAQ (reference sequence). Deletions cut 0 bases from V and 3 bases from J, with 8 bases between. This CDR3 is 15 amino acids long. CDR3 sequence: CASSLALGANEKLFF. DNA of the CDR3: TGTGCCAGCAGCTTAGCGCTCGGGGCTAATGAAAAACTGTTTTTT.

This chain connects TRBV4-1 to TRBJ1-2, with 10 bases identical to TRBD1. The CDR3 is 15 amino acids. Germline-derived CDR1 and CDR2 are MGHRA and YSYEKL. Unmatched junction bases numbered 5, after V lost 5 bases and J lost 2 bases. CDR3 sequence (DNA): TGCGCCAGCAGCTTCCGGACAGGGGGAAACTATGGCTACACCTTC. This translates into CASSFRTGGNYGYTF.

This clone was recorded a few times. The same CDR3 arises from other DNA sequences in this sample as well. The chain employs TRBV5-5 and TRBJ2-7, with a weak D call TRBD1 (5 bases). The germline CDR1 and CDR2 sequences are SGHKS and YYEKEE (reference sequence). Trimming left V 0 bases short and J 0 bases short, with 10 bases between. The length of the CDR3 is 15 residues. The CDR3 DNA reads TGTGCCAGCAGCTTGGCCCCAGGGAACTCCTACGAGCAGTACGTC. Amino acids: CASSLAPGNSYEQYV.

Remarks on this clone: The same CDR3 arises from other DNA sequences in this sample as well. This chain links TRBV28 with TRBJ1-5, with D perhaps matching TRBD1 (6 bases). Germline-derived CDR1 and CDR2 are MDHEN and SYDVKM. CDR3 length: 15 residues. V was cut by 5 bases and J by 0 bases, with 11 bases left in between. The CDR3 nucleotides are TGTGCCAGCAGTAGCGGACAGTATAGCAATCAGCCCCAGCATTTT. It yields the protein CASSSGQYSNQPQHF.

This chain joins TRBV25-1 and TRBJ2-3; TRBD1 or TRBD2 may be the D gene (5 bases each). The CDR3 runs to 14 residues. Trimming left V 3 bases short and J 6 bases short, with 13 bases between. Germline V gene data show CDR1 as MGHDK and CDR2 as SYGVNS. This chain's CDR3 is CASSEFSGTDTQYF. In DNA, the CDR3 is TGTGCCAGCAGTGAGTTTTCAGGGACCGATACGCAGTATTTT.

The chain carries TRBV19 and TRBJ2-1, with 8 bases aligning to TRBD1. Germline V gene sequence: CDR1 LNHDA, CDR2 SQIVND (reference sequence). The CDR3 runs 13 residues. V trimming: 6 bases; J trimming: 9 bases; junction bases outside the gene matches: 7. The CDR3 coding sequence is TGTGCCAGTAGCGGACAGGGTTTCGGTGAGCAGTTCTTC. Protein product: CASSGQGFGEQFF.

The chain joins TRBV20-1 to TRBJ1-6; D is unresolved. With 5 bases removed from V and 8 bases from J, the gap between germline ends came to 4 bases. The germline V gene encodes CDR1 DFQATT and CDR2 SNEGSKA (reference sequence). This CDR3 spans 10 amino acids. The chain's CDR3 is CSALDSPLHF. CDR3 sequence (DNA): TGCAGTGCTCTCGATTCACCCCTCCACTTT.

The rearrangement uses TRBV7-6 and TRBJ2-3, with 10 bases fitting TRBD2. Germline CDR1 reads SGHVS; CDR2 reads FNYEAQ. This CDR3 is 16 amino acids long. V dropped 1 base and J dropped 1; count of bases not matched to a gene: 2. The CDR3 bases are TGTGCCAGCAGCTTAGTTGGGACTAGCGGCACAGATACGCAGTATTTT. This gives the protein CASSLVGTSGTDTQYF.

The V gene is TRBV11-2, the J gene TRBJ2-3; D not certain. V lost 1 base and J lost 0, with 5 bases in between. The CDR3 contains 14 residues. Germline CDR1 SGHAT, CDR2 FQNNGV. The CDR3 region has the DNA TGTGCCAGCAGCTTAGGAGTTAGCACAGATACGCAGTATTTT. Its translation: CASSLGVSTDTQYF.

The chain couples TRBV10-1 to TRBJ2-7; D is perhaps TRBD1 (6 bases). Trimming shortened V by 7 bases and J by 2 bases, and 15 bases separated the two germline ends. CDR3 size: 14 residues. From germline, CDR1 is WNHNN and CDR2 SYGVQD (reference sequence). CDR3 nucleotides: TGCGCCAGCAAAAACAGGGAACCGCCCTACGAGCAGTACGTC. It specifies CASKNREPPYEQYV.